Following are 2 T cell receptor beta chains from one sample sequenced in a study of blood T cell repertoires in COVID-19. Only in-frame clones appear in the TCRdb table, and some are missing; sequencing was by immunoSEQ multiplex PCR. The sample shows 150,000 to 200,000 clones, roughly nine tenths of them seen only once. The sample consisted of peripheral blood. These receptors were obtained from a woman in her sixties with COVID-19, enrolled during active disease.

The chain carries TRBV30 and TRBJ1-6; possibly TRBD1 for D (5 bases). This CDR3 has 13 amino acids. V was pared by 5 bases and J by 7 bases, with 12 bases between. Germline values: CDR1 GTSNPN, CDR2 SVGIG (reference sequence). In DNA, the CDR3 is TGTGCCTGGGTCCAGGGTGGAAATTCACCCCTCCACTTT. Translation: CAWVQGGNSPLHF.

The chain uses TRBV11-3 and TRBJ2-2; 7 nucleotides match TRBD2. After removal of 5 bases from V and 3 bases from J, the junction contained 9 bases not matched to a gene. Germline CDR1 is SGHNT and CDR2 is YENEEA. This CDR3 has 16 amino acids. The CDR3 here is CASSPAASGDTGELFF. CDR3 sequence (DNA): TGTGCCAGCAGCCCGGCGGCCAGCGGGGACACCGGGGAGCTGTTTTTT.